These 25 T cell receptor beta chains share one sample of origin, sequenced in a study of T cells in localized non-small cell lung cancer. Produced via immunoSEQ multiplex PCR; TCRdb's table is partial and in-frame only. In the table there are about 46,000 clones, 65% to 90% of which are singletons. Sample: peripheral blood mononuclear cells, taken before any cancer treatment. Receptors originate from a man aged 40 to 69 with stage III lung adenocarcinoma.

The gene calls are TRBV19 and TRBJ1-2; D call uncertain. V lost 3 bases and J lost 0, with 5 bases in between. CDR1 and CDR2 (germline): LNHDA, SQIVND (reference sequence). This CDR3 has 13 residues. The chain's CDR3 is CASSIQSNYGYTF. The CDR3 DNA follows: TGTGCCAGTAGTATCCAGTCTAACTATGGCTACACCTTC. Full variable domain (rest looked up from reference TRBV19 and TRBJ1-2): DGGITQSPKYLFRKEGQNVTLSCEQNLNHDAMYWYRQDPGQGLRLIYYSQIVNDFQKGDIAEGYSVSREKKESFPLTVTSAQKNPTAFYLCASSIQSNYGYTFGSGTRLTVV.

The CDR3 protein is CASSLSGGSNQPQHF. CDR3 DNA sequence: TGTGCCAGCAGTCTATCTGGGGGTAGCAATCAGCCCCAGCATTTT. V and J are TRBV6-5 and TRBJ1-5; D perhaps matches TRBD1 (5 bases). Trimming shortened V by 5 bases and J by 0 bases, and 11 bases separated the two germline ends. Germline CDR1 and CDR2: MNHEY and SVGAGI. The CDR3 is made up of 15 amino acids.

The count of this clone is one. In nucleotides, the CDR3 is TGCGCCAGCAGCTGGGACAGATACGAGCAGTACTTC. Its protein product is CASSWDRYEQYF. This chain links TRBV5-1 with TRBJ2-7; the match to TRBD1 covers 7 bases. Germline trimming cut 3 bases from V and 4 bases from J; bases unmatched to any gene: 1. Germline V gives CDR1 SGHRS, CDR2 YFSETQ. This CDR3 comprises 12 residues. Looking up the rest from reference TRBV5-1 and TRBJ2-7 gives the full variable domain: KAGVTQTPRYLIKTRGQQVTLSCSPISGHRSVSWYQQTPGQGLQFLFEYFSETQRNKGNFPGRFSGRQFSNSRSEMNVSTLELGDSALYLCASSWDRYEQYFGPGTRLTVT.

The V and J genes are TRBV27 and TRBJ2-1, with 8 bases identical to TRBD2. The CDR3 spans 11 residues. From germline, CDR1 is MNHEY and CDR2 SMNVEV (reference sequence). J lost 8 bases, V lost 11 bases, and 5 bases had no gene match. CDR3 sequence reads: CAPGGRDEQFF. CDR3 nucleotide sequence: TGTGCCCCGGGGGGGCGGGATGAGCAGTTCTTC.

V gene TRBV4-2 combines with J gene TRBJ1-2; D is uncertain. V was trimmed by 0 bases and J by 0 bases, leaving 11 bases between them. CDR1 and CDR2 (germline): LGHNA, YNFKEQ. The CDR3 extends over 16 amino acids. As DNA, the CDR3 is TGTGCCAGCAGCCAAGATTGGAACCGAGCTAACTATGGCTACACCTTC. It encodes CASSQDWNRANYGYTF.

The chain recombines TRBV6-1 with TRBJ2-5, with unresolved D. The germline gives CDR1 MNHNS, CDR2 SASEGT. The CDR3 runs 14 residues. Trimming shortened V by 6 bases and J by 5 bases, and 16 bases separated the two germline ends. Here the CDR3 DNA reads TGTGCCAGCAGCCGTCAACCCGGGCGGGAGACCCAGTACTTC. It codes for CASSRQPGRETQYF.

The chain couples TRBV5-6 to TRBJ2-5; no definite D call. Between the trimmed V and J ends, which lost 5 bases and 2 bases, there was a span of 16 bases. Germline V gives CDR1 SGHDT, CDR2 YYEEEE. The CDR3 totals 15 residues. The CDR3 sequence is CASSRDGMAQETQYF. Here the CDR3 DNA reads TGTGCCAGCAGTCGTGACGGAATGGCTCAAGAGACCCAGTACTTC.

The V gene is TRBV11-2, the J gene TRBJ1-5, with D possibly matching TRBD1 (5 bases). The germline V gene has CDR1 SGHAT and CDR2 FQNNGV. The V end was cut by 0 bases, the J end by 9 bases, with 9 bases between. This CDR3 has 13 amino acids. CDR3 nucleotides: TGTGCCAGCAGCTTAGATGGGGCTTTGCCCCAGCATTTT. Translating it yields CASSLDGALPQHF.

V is TRBV6-6 and J is TRBJ2-5; 7 bases fit TRBD2. The CDR3 totals 15 residues. The germline V gene has CDR1 MNHNY and CDR2 SVGAGI (reference sequence). V shed 6 bases, J shed 4 bases, and the junction held 11 bases outside the gene matches. CDR3 in amino acids: CASRQSWGGTETQYF. The CDR3 bases are TGTGCCAGCAGACAGTCCTGGGGGGGGACAGAGACCCAGTACTTC.

The chain is built from TRBV19 and TRBJ2-3, with D unclear. Germline CDR1 is LNHDA and CDR2 is SQIVND (reference sequence). CDR3 size: 12 residues. V gave up 3 bases and J gave up 5 bases, with 6 bases separating them. CDR3 nucleotides: TGTGCCAGTAGTATGTGGGTAGATACGCAGTATTTT. It codes for CASSMWVDTQYF. Using reference TRBV19 and TRBJ2-3 for the parts outside the CDR3, the full variable domain is DGGITQSPKYLFRKEGQNVTLSCEQNLNHDAMYWYRQDPGQGLRLIYYSQIVNDFQKGDIAEGYSVSREKKESFPLTVTSAQKNPTAFYLCASSMWVDTQYFGPGTRLTVL.

This sequence joins TRBV27 and TRBJ2-7; the D gene could be TRBD1 or TRBD2 (5 bases each). The CDR3 runs 14 residues. V dropped 4 bases and J dropped 2 bases, with 12 bases sitting between them. Germline V gene lookup returns CDR1 MNHEY and CDR2 SMNVEV (reference sequence). CDR3 residues: CASSYSGGTYEQYF. In nucleotides, the CDR3 is TGTGCCAGCAGTTACAGTGGGGGAACCTACGAGCAGTACTTC.

This clone came up a few times. The chain is built from TRBV7-8 and TRBJ1-1; possibly TRBD1 for D (5 bases). Between the trimmed V and J ends, which lost 8 bases and 1 base, there was a span of 11 bases. Germline CDR1 reads SGHVS; CDR2 reads FQNEAQ. This CDR3 has 13 residues. The DNA for the CDR3 is TGTGCCAGCCTCGAGAGGGGGAACACTGAAGCTTTCTTT. The encoded protein is CASLERGNTEAFF.

This clone was seen just once. This chain links TRBV27 with TRBJ1-2, with D unresolved. The CDR3 is 15 residues long. Germline CDR1 MNHEY, CDR2 SMNVEV (reference sequence). V lost 5 bases to trimming and J lost 2 bases, with 15 bases between them. CDR3 nucleotides: TGTGCCAGCAGTCCCGTCGGGAGTCTGAACTATGGCTACACCTTC. Translation gives CASSPVGSLNYGYTF.

The gene calls are TRBV5-5 and TRBJ2-2; 7 bases agree with TRBD1. Unmatched junction bases numbered 10, after V lost 4 bases and J lost 4 bases. This CDR3 has 16 residues. The germline V gene has CDR1 SGHKS and CDR2 YYEKEE (reference sequence). The CDR3 sequence is CASSRRQGSRTGELFF. The CDR3 bases are TGTGCCAGCAGCCGACGACAGGGCAGTCGCACCGGGGAGCTGTTTTTT. The full variable domain, its missing parts supplied by reference TRBV5-5 and TRBJ2-2, is DAGVTQSPTHLIKTRGQQVTLRCSPISGHKSVSWYQQVLGQGPQFIFQYYEKEERGRGNFPDRFSARQFPNYSSELNVNALLLGDSALYLCASSRRQGSRTGELFFGEGSRLTVL.

This chain connects TRBV7-8 to TRBJ2-3, with TRBD2 matching 8 bases. Germline values: CDR1 SGHVS, CDR2 FQNEAQ. The length of the CDR3 is 16 residues. With 1 base clipped from V and 6 bases from J, the junction kept 9 bases outside the gene matches. The CDR3 sequence is CASSLVPGGGPDTQYF. The CDR3 DNA is TGTGCCAGCAGCTTAGTTCCGGGGGGGGGCCCGGATACGCAGTATTTT.

V and J are TRBV27 and TRBJ2-3; 8 bases are shared with TRBD1. There are 15 residues in the CDR3. CDR1 and CDR2 (germline): MNHEY, SMNVEV (reference sequence). V dropped 1 base and J dropped 1; count of bases not matched to a gene: 1. The CDR3 here is CASSLWGQGTDTQYF. The CDR3, as DNA: TGTGCCAGCAGTTTATGGGGACAGGGCACAGATACGCAGTATTTT.

The chain carries TRBV6-5 and TRBJ2-4; D may be TRBD1 (5 bases). V lost 5 bases and J lost 15, with 17 bases in between. Germline CDR1 reads MNHEY; CDR2 reads SVGAGI. There are 12 residues in the CDR3. The CDR3 bases are TGTGCCAGCAGTAATGGGGCCTTGCAGCGGTACTTC. The encoded protein is CASSNGALQRYF.

CDR3 nucleotide sequence: TGTGCCAGCTCACCACGGGTCAGGGTGAGTGTCGCTGGGGCCAACGTCCTGACTTTC. This encodes CASSPRVRVSVAGANVLTF. The chain has TRBV18 and TRBJ2-6; D is possibly TRBD1 (5 bases). Between the trimmed V and J ends, which lost 1 base and 2 bases, there was a span of 18 bases. Germline V lookup: CDR1 KGHSH, CDR2 LQKENI. The CDR3 has 19 residues.

This clone was counted between two and nine times. The rearrangement joins TRBV7-8 to TRBJ2-1; D remains ambiguous. The V end was cut by 0 bases, the J end by 8 bases, with 11 bases between. CDR1 and CDR2 (germline): SGHVS, FQNEAQ. The CDR3 contains 14 residues. CDR3 nucleotides: TGTGCCAGCAGCTTAGCGCAACTACCCTATGAGCAGTTCTTC. It yields the protein CASSLAQLPYEQFF.

This chain uses TRBV19 with TRBJ1-1; tentatively, D is TRBD1 (6 bases). Germline V lookup: CDR1 LNHDA, CDR2 SQIVND (reference sequence). The CDR3 has 15 amino acids. The V gene lost 3 bases and the J gene lost 4 bases, with 15 bases spanning the gap. CDR3 protein: CASSIGRGRSTEAFF. The CDR3 DNA reads as TGTGCCAGTAGTATCGGCAGGGGCAGGTCCACTGAAGCTTTCTTT.

The chain links TRBV27 to TRBJ2-7; perhaps D is TRBD1 or TRBD2 (5 bases each). V was pared by 5 bases and J by 1 base, with 12 bases between. The length of the CDR3 is 14 residues. CDR1 is MNHEY and CDR2 is SMNVEV in the germline V gene (reference sequence). In DNA, the CDR3 is TGTGCCAGCAGTCCCTTTGAGGGGTCCTACGAGCAGTACTTC. Translation gives CASSPFEGSYEQYF.

The chain employs TRBV11-1 and TRBJ2-7; D remains unclear. CDR1 and CDR2 from the germline V gene are SGHAT and FQDESV (reference sequence). The CDR3 consists of 13 residues. Trimming shortened V by 1 base and J by 0 bases, and 4 bases separated the two germline ends. The CDR3 region is CASSLVTSYEQYF. CDR3 bases: TGTGCCAGCAGCTTAGTAACCTCCTACGAGCAGTACTTC.

The gene calls are TRBV19 and TRBJ1-5; a possible D gene is TRBD1 (5 bases). CDR3 length: 15 residues. From germline, CDR1 is LNHDA and CDR2 SQIVND (reference sequence). The V and J ends lost 7 bases and 0 bases respectively, with 13 bases between them. The CDR3 coding sequence is TGTGCCAGTACCTCGACAGTACTTAGCAATCAGCCCCAGCATTTT. Its translation: CASTSTVLSNQPQHF.

V usage is TRBV9 and J usage is TRBJ2-1; possibly TRBD1 for D (5 bases). Germline V gives CDR1 SGDLS, CDR2 YYNGEE. Trimming stripped 4 bases from V and 3 bases from J, with 14 bases between. This CDR3 has 15 residues. The CDR3 DNA sequence: TGTGCCAGCAGCCCGCAGGGTTCCTTCTACAATGAGCAGTTCTTC. This encodes CASSPQGSFYNEQFF.

V is TRBV5-4 and J is TRBJ2-5; 13 bases map to TRBD2. CDR1 and CDR2 from the germline V gene are SGHNT and YYREEE (reference sequence). CDR3 length: 16 residues. The ends lost 3 bases at V and 3 bases at J; junction bases unmatched: 5. The DNA for the CDR3 is TGTGCCAGCAGCTCCTATGGACTAGCGGGGGAAGAGACCCAGTACTTC. Translating gives CASSSYGLAGEETQYF.